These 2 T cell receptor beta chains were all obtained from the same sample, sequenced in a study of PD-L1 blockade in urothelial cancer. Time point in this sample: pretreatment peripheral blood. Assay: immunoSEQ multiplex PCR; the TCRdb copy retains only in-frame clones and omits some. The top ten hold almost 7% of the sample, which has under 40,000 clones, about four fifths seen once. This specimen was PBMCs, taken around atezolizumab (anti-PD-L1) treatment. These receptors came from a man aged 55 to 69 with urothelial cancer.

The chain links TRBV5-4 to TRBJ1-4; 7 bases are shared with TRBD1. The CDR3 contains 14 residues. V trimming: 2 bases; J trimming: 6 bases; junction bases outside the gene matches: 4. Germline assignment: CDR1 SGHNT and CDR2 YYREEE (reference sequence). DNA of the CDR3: TGTGCCAGCAGCTTTACAGGGGCGGATGAAAAACTGTTTTTT. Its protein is CASSFTGADEKLFF.

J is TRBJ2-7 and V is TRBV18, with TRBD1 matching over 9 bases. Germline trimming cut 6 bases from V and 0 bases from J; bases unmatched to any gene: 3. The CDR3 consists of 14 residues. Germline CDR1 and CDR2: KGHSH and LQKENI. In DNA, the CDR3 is TGTGCCAGCTCTAGGGACAGGGACTCCTACGAGCAGTACTTC. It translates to CASSRDRDSYEQYF.